This T cell receptor (beta chain) was obtained from a study of CD8 T cells in Susac syndrome. Study-wide background: Patients with Susac syndrome were therapy-naive, on corticosteroids, or on intravenous immunoglobulin alone at the time that blood was drawn.

CDR3 length: 13 residues. Trimming removed 7 bases from V and 0 bases from J, with 10 bases in between. Germline V gives CDR1 SGHRS, CDR2 YFSETQ. In blood CD8+ and CD4+ T cells, TCR beta underwent sequencing. This clonotype was seen only once. The RNA input was 0.5 to 1 ug, and it was reverse transcribed with random hexamers. Across 54 Vbeta and 13 Jbeta, TCR beta CDR3 was amplified with immunoSEQ multiplex PCR. TCRdb re-derived calls from the immunoSEQ multiplex PCR reads in MiXCR, one entry per CDR3 protein. The sample includes under 200,000 distinct CDR3 sequences, 85% to 95% of them seen just once.

The V call is TRBV5-1, the J call TRBJ1-1; no clear D. This sequence originates from a human donor with Susac syndrome. The sequencing sample was made of CD4+ T cells from PBMCs. This CDR3 reads CASCDTLNTEAFF. CDR3 bases: TGCGCCAGCTGTGACACCCTGAACACTGAAGCTTTCTTT.